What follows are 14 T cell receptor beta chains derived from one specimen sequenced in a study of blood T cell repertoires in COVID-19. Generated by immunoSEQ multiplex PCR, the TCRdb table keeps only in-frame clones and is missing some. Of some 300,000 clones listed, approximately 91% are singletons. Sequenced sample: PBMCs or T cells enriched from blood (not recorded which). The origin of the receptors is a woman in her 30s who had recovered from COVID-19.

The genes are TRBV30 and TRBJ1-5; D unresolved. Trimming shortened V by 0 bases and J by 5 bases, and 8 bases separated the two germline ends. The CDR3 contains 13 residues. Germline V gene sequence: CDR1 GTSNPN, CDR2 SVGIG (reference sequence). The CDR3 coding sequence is TGTGCCTGGAGTGTAACGGGTTATCAGCCCCAGCATTTT. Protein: CAWSVTGYQPQHF.

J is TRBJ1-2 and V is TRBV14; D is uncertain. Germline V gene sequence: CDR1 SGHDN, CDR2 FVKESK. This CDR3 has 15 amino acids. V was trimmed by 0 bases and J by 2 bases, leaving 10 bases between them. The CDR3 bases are TGTGCCAGCAGCCAAGACGTTTGGCGGAACTATGGCTACACCTTC. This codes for CASSQDVWRNYGYTF.

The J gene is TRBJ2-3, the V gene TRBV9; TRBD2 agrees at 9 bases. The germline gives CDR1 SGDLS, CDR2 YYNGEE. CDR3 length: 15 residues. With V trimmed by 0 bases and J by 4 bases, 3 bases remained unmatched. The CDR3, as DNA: TGTGCCAGCAGCGTAGTAGCGGGAGACGCAGATACGCAGTATTTT. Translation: CASSVVAGDADTQYF.

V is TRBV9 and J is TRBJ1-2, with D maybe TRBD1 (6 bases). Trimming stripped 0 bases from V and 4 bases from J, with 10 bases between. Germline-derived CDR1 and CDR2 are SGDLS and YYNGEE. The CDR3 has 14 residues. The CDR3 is CASSVDGDIYGYTF. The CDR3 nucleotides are TGTGCCAGCAGCGTAGACGGGGACATCTATGGCTACACCTTC.

CDR3 bases: TGTGCCAGCAGTGAAGGTTTCAGGGAATGGGGCACAGATACGCAGTATTTT. This codes for CASSEGFREWGTDTQYF. The chain is built from TRBV6-1 and TRBJ2-3; D may be TRBD1 (5 bases). Trimming took 1 base from V and 1 from J, leaving 15 bases between them. CDR3 length: 17 residues. Germline lookup yields CDR1 MNHNS and CDR2 SASEGT.

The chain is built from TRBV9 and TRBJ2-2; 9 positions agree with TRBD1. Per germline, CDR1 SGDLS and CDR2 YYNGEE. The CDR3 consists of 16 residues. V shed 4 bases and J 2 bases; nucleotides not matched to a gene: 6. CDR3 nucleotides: TGTGCCAGCAGCATCCGGGACAGGGCTAACACCGGGGAGCTGTTTTTT. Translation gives CASSIRDRANTGELFF.

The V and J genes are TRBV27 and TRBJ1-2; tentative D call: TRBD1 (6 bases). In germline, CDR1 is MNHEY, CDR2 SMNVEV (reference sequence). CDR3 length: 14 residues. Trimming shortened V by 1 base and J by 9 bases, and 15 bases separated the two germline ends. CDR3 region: CASSLFGGRKSYTF. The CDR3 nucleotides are TGTGCCAGCAGTTTATTCGGGGGGCGAAAGAGCTACACCTTC.

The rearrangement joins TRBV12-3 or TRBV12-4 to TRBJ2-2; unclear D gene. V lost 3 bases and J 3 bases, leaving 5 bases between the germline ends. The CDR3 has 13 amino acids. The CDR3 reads CASSLEYTGELFF. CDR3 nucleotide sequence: TGTGCCAGCAGTTTGGAGTACACCGGGGAGCTGTTTTTT.

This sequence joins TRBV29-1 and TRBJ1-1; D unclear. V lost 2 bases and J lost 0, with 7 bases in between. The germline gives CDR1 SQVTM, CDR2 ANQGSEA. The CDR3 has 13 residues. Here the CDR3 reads CSVELRLNTEAFF. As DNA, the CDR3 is TGCAGCGTTGAATTGAGGCTGAACACTGAAGCTTTCTTT.

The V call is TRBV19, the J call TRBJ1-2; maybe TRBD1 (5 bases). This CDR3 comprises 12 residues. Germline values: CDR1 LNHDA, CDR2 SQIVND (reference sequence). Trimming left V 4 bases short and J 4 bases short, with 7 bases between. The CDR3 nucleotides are TGTGCCAGTAGTAATCAGGGCTATGGCTACACCTTC. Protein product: CASSNQGYGYTF.

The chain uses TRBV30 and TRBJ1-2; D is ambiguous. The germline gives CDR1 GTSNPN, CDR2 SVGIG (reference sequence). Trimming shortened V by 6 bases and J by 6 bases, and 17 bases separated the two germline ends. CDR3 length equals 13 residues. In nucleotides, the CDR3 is TGTGCCTGCGTGCCTGGATCTGGGCATGGCTACACCTTC. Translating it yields CACVPGSGHGYTF. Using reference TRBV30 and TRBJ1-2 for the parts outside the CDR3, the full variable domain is SQTIHQWPATLVQPVGSPLSLECTVEGTSNPNLYWYRQAAGRGLQLLFYSVGIGQISSEVPQNLSASRPQDRQFILSSKKLLLSDSGFYLCACVPGSGHGYTFGSGTRLTVV.

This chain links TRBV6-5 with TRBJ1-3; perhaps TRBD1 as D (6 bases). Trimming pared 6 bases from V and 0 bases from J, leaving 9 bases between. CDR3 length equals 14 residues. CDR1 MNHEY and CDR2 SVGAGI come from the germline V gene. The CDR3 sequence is CASSDRSSGNTIYF. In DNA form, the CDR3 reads TGTGCCAGCAGCGACAGGAGCTCTGGAAACACCATATATTTT.

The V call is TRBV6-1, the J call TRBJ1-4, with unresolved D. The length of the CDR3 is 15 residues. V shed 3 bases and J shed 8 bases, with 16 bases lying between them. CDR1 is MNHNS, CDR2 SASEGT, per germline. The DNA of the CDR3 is TGTGCCAGCAGTGAGAGCATCTCGAGCCTAGAAAAACTGTTTTTT. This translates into CASSESISSLEKLFF.

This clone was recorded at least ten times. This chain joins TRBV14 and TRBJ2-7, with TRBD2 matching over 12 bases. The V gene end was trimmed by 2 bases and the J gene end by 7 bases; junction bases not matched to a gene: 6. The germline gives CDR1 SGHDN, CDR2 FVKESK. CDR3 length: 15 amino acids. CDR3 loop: CASSQLAGGLREQYF. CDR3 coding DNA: TGTGCCAGCAGCCAACTAGCGGGAGGGTTAAGGGAGCAGTACTTC.